Listed below are T cell receptor beta chains from one sample, sequenced in a study of blood T cell repertoires in COVID-19. Only in-frame clones appear in the TCRdb table, and some are missing; sequencing was by immunoSEQ multiplex PCR. The table includes about 180,000 clones, 86% detected once. The source material was peripheral blood. These receptors originate from a woman under 40 with active or convalescent COVID-19. CDR3s include the opening cysteine and the closing phenylalanine or tryptophan. Each record gives: D gene, V gene, J gene, clone size, CDR3 protein, CDR3 DNA. A D gene is named only where the DNA matches it firmly. Clone size is shown for a subset of rows, as once, few, many or a class of expanded clone.

d_call: .; v_call: TRBV5-4; j_call: TRBJ2-3; clone_size: .; cdr3_aa: CASSFGAFRGNF; cdr3_nt: TGTGCCAGCAGCTTTGGGGCCTTCCGGGGGAATTTT
d_call: TRBD1; v_call: TRBV27; j_call: TRBJ1-2; clone_size: .; cdr3_aa: CASSFFPQRTGSGYTF; cdr3_nt: TGTGCCAGCAGTTTTTTCCCTCAACGGACAGGTAGCGGCTACACCTTC
d_call: .; v_call: TRBV7-6; j_call: TRBJ2-7; clone_size: .; cdr3_aa: CASSPAQGAFYEQYF; cdr3_nt: TGTGCCAGCAGCCCCGCGCAGGGTGCTTTCTACGAGCAGTACTTC
d_call: TRBD1; v_call: TRBV12-3/TRBV12-4; j_call: TRBJ2-3; clone_size: .; cdr3_aa: CASTGQGSDTQYF; cdr3_nt: TGTGCCAGCACCGGACAGGGCTCAGATACGCAGTATTTT
d_call: TRBD1; v_call: TRBV5-1; j_call: TRBJ2-1; clone_size: .; cdr3_aa: CASSDPRTGGSYNEQFF; cdr3_nt: TGCGCCAGCAGCGACCCACGGACAGGCGGGTCCTACAATGAGCAGTTCTTC
d_call: TRBD1; v_call: TRBV3-1/TRBV3-2; j_call: TRBJ1-2; clone_size: .; cdr3_aa: CASSQGLGQVYGYTF; cdr3_nt: TGTGCCAGCAGCCAAGGTTTGGGACAGGTTTATGGCTACACCTTC
d_call: TRBD1; v_call: TRBV6-4; j_call: TRBJ1-2; clone_size: .; cdr3_aa: CASSETPRGDGYTF; cdr3_nt: TGTGCCAGCAGTGAAACCCCCAGGGGGGATGGCTACACCTTC
d_call: TRBD2; v_call: TRBV29-1; j_call: TRBJ2-2; clone_size: .; cdr3_aa: CSTPGTSANTGELFF; cdr3_nt: TGCAGCACCCCCGGGACTAGCGCGAACACCGGGGAGCTGTTTTTT
d_call: TRBD1; v_call: TRBV19; j_call: TRBJ2-7; clone_size: .; cdr3_aa: CAVGTVYEQYF; cdr3_nt: TGTGCCGTCGGGACAGTTTACGAGCAGTACTTC
d_call: .; v_call: TRBV11-2; j_call: TRBJ2-2; clone_size: .; cdr3_aa: CASSLDYGRGGTGELFF; cdr3_nt: TGTGCCAGCAGCTTAGATTATGGGCGGGGAGGAACCGGGGAGCTGTTTTTT
d_call: .; v_call: TRBV7-9; j_call: TRBJ1-1; clone_size: .; cdr3_aa: CASTPLGGRNTEAFF; cdr3_nt: TGTGCCAGCACCCCTTTAGGGGGTCGGAACACTGAAGCTTTCTTT
d_call: .; v_call: TRBV4-1; j_call: TRBJ1-3; clone_size: .; cdr3_aa: CASSQGQRRSGNTIYF; cdr3_nt: TGCGCCAGCAGCCAAGGTCAGAGGCGCTCTGGAAACACCATATATTTT
d_call: .; v_call: TRBV6-6; j_call: TRBJ1-4; clone_size: .; cdr3_aa: CASSYSRGANEKLFF; cdr3_nt: TGTGCCAGCAGTTACTCACGGGGGGCTAATGAAAAACTGTTTTTT
d_call: .; v_call: TRBV4-1; j_call: TRBJ2-4; clone_size: .; cdr3_aa: CASSQGLVFNIQYF; cdr3_nt: TGCGCCAGCAGCCAGGGACTGGTTTTCAACATTCAGTACTTC
d_call: TRBD1; v_call: TRBV5-4; j_call: TRBJ2-5; clone_size: .; cdr3_aa: CASSPGTGKETQYF; cdr3_nt: TGTGCCAGCAGCCCGGGGACAGGGAAAGAGACCCAGTACTTC
d_call: TRBD1; v_call: TRBV7-9; j_call: TRBJ2-7; clone_size: few; cdr3_aa: CASSLEGAVREQYF; cdr3_nt: TGTGCCAGCAGCTTAGAGGGGGCAGTCCGCGAGCAGTACTTC
d_call: .; v_call: TRBV19; j_call: TRBJ1-1; clone_size: .; cdr3_aa: CASSMFKGSAFF; cdr3_nt: TGTGCCAGTAGTATGTTCAAGGGGTCAGCTTTCTTT
d_call: .; v_call: TRBV10-3; j_call: TRBJ2-5; clone_size: .; cdr3_aa: CAISGDSSQETQYF; cdr3_nt: TGTGCCATCAGTGGAGACAGTTCTCAAGAGACCCAGTACTTC
d_call: TRBD2; v_call: TRBV3-1/TRBV3-2; j_call: TRBJ2-1; clone_size: .; cdr3_aa: CASSPGREGYNEQFF; cdr3_nt: TGTGCCAGCAGCCCTGGGCGGGAGGGATACAATGAGCAGTTCTTC
d_call: .; v_call: TRBV6-1; j_call: TRBJ1-5; clone_size: .; cdr3_aa: CASSEIGGFSNQPQHF; cdr3_nt: TGTGCCAGCAGTGAAATAGGAGGGTTTAGCAATCAGCCCCAGCATTTT
d_call: .; v_call: TRBV5-1; j_call: TRBJ2-7; clone_size: .; cdr3_aa: CASSLVVGVPEQYF; cdr3_nt: TGCGCCAGCAGCTTGGTAGTGGGAGTCCCCGAGCAGTACTTC
d_call: .; v_call: TRBV18; j_call: TRBJ1-1; clone_size: .; cdr3_aa: CASAIALRKNTEAFF; cdr3_nt: TGTGCCAGCGCAATTGCCCTCAGAAAGAACACTGAAGCTTTCTTT
d_call: .; v_call: TRBV9; j_call: TRBJ1-1; clone_size: .; cdr3_aa: CASSVAGGNTEAFF; cdr3_nt: TGTGCCAGCAGCGTAGCTGGAGGGAACACTGAAGCTTTCTTT
d_call: TRBD1; v_call: TRBV9; j_call: TRBJ1-2; clone_size: once; cdr3_aa: CASSARGQGATYGYTF; cdr3_nt: TGTGCCAGCAGCGCCCGGGGACAGGGGGCTACTTATGGCTACACCTTC
d_call: .; v_call: TRBV9; j_call: TRBJ1-5; clone_size: .; cdr3_aa: CASSVGGGANQPQHF; cdr3_nt: TGTGCCAGCAGCGTAGGGGGGGGCGCAAATCAGCCCCAGCATTTT
d_call: TRBD1; v_call: TRBV6-5; j_call: TRBJ1-2; clone_size: .; cdr3_aa: CASCRQGAGGYTF; cdr3_nt: TGTGCCAGCTGCAGACAGGGGGCGGGTGGCTACACCTTC
d_call: TRBD1; v_call: TRBV9; j_call: TRBJ1-6; clone_size: .; cdr3_aa: CASSVALQGVNSPLHF; cdr3_nt: TGTGCCAGCAGCGTAGCCTTACAGGGGGTAAATTCACCCCTCCACTTT
d_call: .; v_call: TRBV19; j_call: TRBJ1-3; clone_size: .; cdr3_aa: CASSLTGRDTIYF; cdr3_nt: TGTGCCAGTAGTCTGACAGGACGGGACACCATATATTTT
d_call: .; v_call: TRBV5-5; j_call: TRBJ1-5; clone_size: .; cdr3_aa: CASSRRRNNQPQHF; cdr3_nt: TGTGCCAGCAGCCGTCGGAGGAACAATCAGCCCCAGCATTTT
d_call: .; v_call: TRBV19; j_call: TRBJ1-5; clone_size: .; cdr3_aa: CASSIPPGPNQPQHF; cdr3_nt: TGTGCCAGTAGTATCCCACCCGGTCCCAATCAGCCCCAGCATTTT
d_call: .; v_call: TRBV9; j_call: TRBJ1-5; clone_size: once; cdr3_aa: CASSGPGGNQPQHF; cdr3_nt: TGTGCCAGCAGTGGCCCGGGGGGTAATCAGCCCCAGCATTTT
d_call: .; v_call: TRBV18; j_call: TRBJ1-4; clone_size: .; cdr3_aa: CASSPPKSEEKLFF; cdr3_nt: TGTGCCAGCTCACCACCTAAGTCGGAGGAAAAACTGTTTTTT
d_call: TRBD2; v_call: TRBV7-8; j_call: TRBJ2-7; clone_size: .; cdr3_aa: CASSLSGGAREQYF; cdr3_nt: TGTGCCAGCAGCCTTAGCGGGGGGGCTCGGGAGCAGTACTTC
d_call: .; v_call: TRBV11-2; j_call: TRBJ1-2; clone_size: .; cdr3_aa: CASSLGKGGLYGYTF; cdr3_nt: TGTGCCAGCAGCTTAGGAAAGGGAGGGCTATATGGCTACACCTTC
d_call: .; v_call: TRBV11-3; j_call: TRBJ1-1; clone_size: .; cdr3_aa: CASSLGGGLAGTEAFF; cdr3_nt: TGTGCCAGCAGCTTAGGGGGGGGACTCGCGGGCACTGAAGCTTTCTTT
d_call: TRBD1; v_call: TRBV28; j_call: TRBJ2-3; clone_size: .; cdr3_aa: CASSLGTGSTDTQYF; cdr3_nt: TGTGCCAGCAGTTTAGGGACAGGAAGCACAGATACGCAGTATTTT
d_call: TRBD2; v_call: TRBV27; j_call: TRBJ2-1; clone_size: .; cdr3_aa: CASRGTSGSPYNEQFF; cdr3_nt: TGTGCCAGCAGGGGGACTAGCGGGAGCCCCTACAATGAGCAGTTCTTC
d_call: TRBD1; v_call: TRBV28; j_call: TRBJ2-7; clone_size: .; cdr3_aa: CASSLIGTGGHEQYF; cdr3_nt: TGTGCCAGCAGTTTAATAGGGACAGGGGGCCACGAGCAGTACTTC
d_call: .; v_call: TRBV19; j_call: TRBJ1-1; clone_size: .; cdr3_aa: CASSRQSSNTEAFF; cdr3_nt: TGTGCCAGTAGTCGTCAGTCTTCTAACACTGAAGCTTTCTTT
d_call: .; v_call: TRBV4-1; j_call: TRBJ2-1; clone_size: .; cdr3_aa: CASSYLTGDEQFF; cdr3_nt: TGCGCCAGCAGCTATTTAACCGGGGATGAGCAGTTCTTC
d_call: .; v_call: TRBV11-3; j_call: TRBJ2-3; clone_size: .; cdr3_aa: CASSLGLGPTDTQYF; cdr3_nt: TGTGCCAGCAGCTTAGGGCTAGGCCCCACAGATACGCAGTATTTT
d_call: TRBD2; v_call: TRBV28; j_call: TRBJ2-7; clone_size: once; cdr3_aa: CASSPHSGAPYEQYF; cdr3_nt: TGTGCCAGCAGTCCCCATAGCGGGGCCCCCTACGAGCAGTACTTC
d_call: .; v_call: TRBV11-3; j_call: TRBJ2-1; clone_size: .; cdr3_aa: CASSTSLGGYNEQFF; cdr3_nt: TGTGCCAGCAGCACCTCCCTAGGGGGCTACAATGAGCAGTTCTTC
d_call: TRBD1; v_call: TRBV30; j_call: TRBJ2-3; clone_size: .; cdr3_aa: CAWAADRGKADTQYF; cdr3_nt: TGTGCCTGGGCCGCCGACAGGGGGAAGGCAGATACGCAGTATTTT
d_call: TRBD2; v_call: TRBV7-2; j_call: TRBJ2-3; clone_size: once; cdr3_aa: CASSPRRREGLIPDTQYF; cdr3_nt: TGTGCCAGCAGCCCGCGGCGGCGGGAGGGCCTGATTCCAGATACGCAGTATTTT
d_call: .; v_call: TRBV5-1; j_call: TRBJ2-5; clone_size: few; cdr3_aa: CASPFHRVVVTQYF; cdr3_nt: TGCGCCAGCCCTTTTCACAGGGTTGTGGTGACCCAGTACTTC
d_call: TRBD2; v_call: TRBV4-1; j_call: TRBJ2-2; clone_size: once; cdr3_aa: CASSQFPGRLATNTGELFF; cdr3_nt: TGCGCCAGCAGCCAATTCCCCGGAAGACTAGCGACGAACACCGGGGAGCTGTTTTTT
d_call: TRBD1; v_call: TRBV28; j_call: TRBJ1-2; clone_size: .; cdr3_aa: CASGLTGYGYTF; cdr3_nt: TGTGCCAGCGGTTTGACAGGGTATGGCTACACCTTC
d_call: .; v_call: TRBV6-5; j_call: TRBJ1-6; clone_size: .; cdr3_aa: CASSYARAGASLHF; cdr3_nt: TGTGCCAGCAGTTACGCCAGGGCTGGAGCGTCCCTCCACTTT
d_call: TRBD2; v_call: TRBV18; j_call: TRBJ2-1; clone_size: .; cdr3_aa: CASSPRHSGTYNEQFF; cdr3_nt: TGTGCCAGCTCACCACGGCACAGCGGGACCTACAATGAGCAGTTCTTC
d_call: .; v_call: TRBV19; j_call: TRBJ1-2; clone_size: .; cdr3_aa: CASSIGQALGYTF; cdr3_nt: TGTGCCAGTAGTATAGGACAGGCCCTTGGCTACACCTTC
d_call: .; v_call: TRBV10-3; j_call: TRBJ2-3; clone_size: .; cdr3_aa: CAIGGEKGTDTQYF; cdr3_nt: TGTGCCATCGGCGGGGAAAAGGGCACAGATACGCAGTATTTT
d_call: .; v_call: TRBV28; j_call: TRBJ1-1; clone_size: .; cdr3_aa: CASSSTSAGAFF; cdr3_nt: TGTGCCAGCAGCTCAACATCTGCAGGAGCTTTCTTT
d_call: TRBD1; v_call: TRBV5-1; j_call: TRBJ1-6; clone_size: .; cdr3_aa: CASSLVGTVNSPLHF; cdr3_nt: TGCGCCAGCAGCTTGGTTGGGACAGTCAATTCACCCCTCCACTTT
d_call: .; v_call: TRBV7-8; j_call: TRBJ2-5; clone_size: .; cdr3_aa: CASSSGRGETQYF; cdr3_nt: TGTGCCAGCAGCTCGGGTCGGGGAGAGACCCAGTACTTC
d_call: .; v_call: TRBV6-6; j_call: TRBJ1-5; clone_size: .; cdr3_aa: CASSYRGESNQPQHF; cdr3_nt: TGTGCCAGCAGTTACCGGGGGGAAAGCAATCAGCCCCAGCATTTT
d_call: TRBD2; v_call: TRBV29-1; j_call: TRBJ2-5; clone_size: .; cdr3_aa: CSFPLAGGRQETQYF; cdr3_nt: TGCAGCTTCCCTCTAGCGGGGGGGCGACAAGAGACCCAGTACTTC